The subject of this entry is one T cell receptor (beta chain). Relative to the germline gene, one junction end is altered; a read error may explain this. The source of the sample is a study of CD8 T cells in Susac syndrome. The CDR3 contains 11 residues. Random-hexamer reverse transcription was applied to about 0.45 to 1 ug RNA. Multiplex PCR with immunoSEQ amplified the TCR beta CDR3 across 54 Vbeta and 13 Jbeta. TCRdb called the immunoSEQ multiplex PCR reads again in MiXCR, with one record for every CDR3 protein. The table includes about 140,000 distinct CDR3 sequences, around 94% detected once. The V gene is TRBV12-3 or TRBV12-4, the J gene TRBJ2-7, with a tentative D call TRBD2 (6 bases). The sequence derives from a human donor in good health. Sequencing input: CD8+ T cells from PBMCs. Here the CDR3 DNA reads TGTGCCAGCAGTTTAGGGCGGGAATCCCACTTC. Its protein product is CASSLGRESHF.